The clone carrying this TCR beta chain was seen repeatedly, ten times or more. The target antigen is unknown. The data stem from a study of T cells in Graves' hyperthyroidism and ophthalmopathy. Findings of the study overall: The model anticipated ophthalmopathy a median around six months pre-onset. Ophthalmopathy stood apart from stable hyperthyroidism in a 13 V-J model.

What was amplified from RNA transcripts were TCR beta CDR3 regions. An initial round of RT-PCR targeting the TCR CDR3 relied on the HTBI primer set. TCRdb used MiXCR to reprocess the multiplex PCR reads, holding one entry per CDR3 protein. Altogether approximately 610,000 distinct CDR3 sequences are present, over 12% being singletons, with the ten largest covering about 4%. Trimming stripped 0 bases from V and 1 base from J, with 12 bases between. CDR3 length: 15 amino acids. The germline CDR1 and CDR2 sequences are DFQATT and SNEGSKA (reference sequence). Sequenced: blood. The chain combines TRBV20-1 with TRBJ1-2, with D uncertain. The clonotype originates from a middle-aged woman with Graves' ophthalmopathy. The CDR3 coding sequence is TGCAGTGCTAGAGATTGGCCCAACAGTAACTATGGCTACACCTTC. Protein sequence: CSARDWPNSNYGYTF.